The 9 T cell receptor beta chains reported below all come from one sample, sequenced in a study of cytomegalovirus exposure and HLA in healthy donors. Repertoires were generated with immunoSEQ multiplex PCR, while TCRdb's copy carries only in-frame clones and drops some. The repertoire holds 300,000 to 450,000 clones, with 70% to 90% as singletons. Sequenced sample: PBMCs. These receptor sequences come from a woman aged 18-29 years in good health and CMV-seronegative.

This clone has only a few counts. This chain uses TRBV4-1 with TRBJ1-6, with 7 bases that match TRBD1. The CDR3 runs 15 residues. Germline-derived CDR1 and CDR2 are MGHRA and YSYEKL. With V trimmed by 4 bases and J by 6 bases, 6 bases remained unmatched. CDR3 protein: CASSPRDSPNSPLHF. As DNA, the CDR3 is TGCGCCAGCAGCCCCCGGGACAGCCCTAATTCACCCCTCCACTTT.

The chain recombines TRBV4-1 with TRBJ1-1; D possibly corresponds to TRBD1 (5 bases). CDR1 and CDR2 from the germline V gene are MGHRA and YSYEKL. The CDR3 is made up of 14 amino acids. V was cut by 4 bases and J by 3 bases, with 12 bases left in between. The CDR3 sequence is CASSPGPQDTEAFF. CDR3 nucleotide sequence: TGCGCCAGCAGCCCCGGGCCACAGGACACTGAAGCTTTCTTT.

In DNA form, the CDR3 reads TGTGCCAGCAGTCGCCTAGGGACATCCGGAGGCTACACCTTC. Protein sequence: CASSRLGTSGGYTF. This sequence joins TRBV2 and TRBJ1-2; D perhaps matches TRBD1 (6 bases). CDR3 length: 14 amino acids. Germline CDR1 reads SNHLY; CDR2 reads FYNNEI. V was cut by 5 bases and J by 8 bases, with 18 bases left in between. Full variable domain (outside the CDR3, taken from reference TRBV2 and TRBJ1-2): EPEVTQTPSHQVTQMGQEVILRCVPISNHLYFYWYRQILGQKVEFLVSFYNNEISEKSEIFDDQFSVERPDGSNFTLKIRSTKLEDSAMYFCASSRLGTSGGYTFGSGTRLTVV.

This clone showed up just a few times. The V call is TRBV10-1, the J call TRBJ2-4, with TRBD1 matching over 7 bases. In germline, CDR1 is WNHNN, CDR2 SYGVQD (reference sequence). V dropped 3 bases and J dropped 1; count of bases not matched to a gene: 9. This CDR3 has 17 amino acids. The CDR3 bases are TGCGCCAGCAGTGATTCAACAGGGGAATTGGCCAAAAACATTCAGTACTTC. Its protein is CASSDSTGELAKNIQYF.

DNA for the CDR3: TGCGCCAGCACGGAATCGGACAGGGTTTTTTCCTACGAGCAGTACTTC. Amino acid sequence: CASTESDRVFSYEQYF. V and J are TRBV10-2 and TRBJ2-7; TRBD1 matches at 8 bases. CDR3 length: 16 amino acids. V lost 7 bases and J lost 1; bases outside the gene matches: 12. The germline V gene encodes CDR1 WSHSY and CDR2 SAAADI.

This clone has a single count. The V gene is TRBV5-6, the J gene TRBJ2-7, with 8 bases aligning to TRBD2. The CDR3 totals 14 residues. Germline V gene lookup returns CDR1 SGHDT and CDR2 YYEEEE. Trimming took 2 bases from V and 3 from J; bases not matched to a gene: 4. The CDR3 nucleotides are TGTGCCAGCAGCTTTACTAGCGGAGGCTACGAGCAGTACTTC. It is translated as CASSFTSGGYEQYF.

The chain links TRBV2 to TRBJ2-5, with D perhaps matching TRBD1 (6 bases). V shed 6 bases and J shed 7 bases, with 18 bases lying between them. The germline CDR1 and CDR2 sequences are SNHLY and FYNNEI. The CDR3 spans 14 residues. The CDR3 DNA reads as TGTGCCAGCAGGGCCTGGACAGCCGGAGGGACCCAGTACTTC. Its translation: CASRAWTAGGTQYF.

V gene TRBV5-1 combines with J gene TRBJ2-7; TRBD2 aligns across 13 bases. V shed 4 bases, J shed 3 bases, and the junction held 7 bases outside the gene matches. The CDR3 loop spans 16 amino acids. Germline assignment: CDR1 SGHRS and CDR2 YFSETQ. The CDR3 sequence: CASSIGLAGAYYEQYF. In nucleotides, the CDR3 is TGCGCCAGCAGCATAGGACTAGCGGGAGCCTACTACGAGCAGTACTTC.

The chain recombines TRBV2 with TRBJ2-1; D is unresolved. Trimming stripped 8 bases from V and 0 bases from J, with 11 bases between. The germline gives CDR1 SNHLY, CDR2 FYNNEI. There are 14 residues in the CDR3. The CDR3 here is CASLLPSSYNEQFF. Written as DNA, the CDR3 is TGTGCCAGCTTGTTACCGAGCTCCTACAATGAGCAGTTCTTC. The whole variable domain, remainder taken from reference TRBV2 and TRBJ2-1, is EPEVTQTPSHQVTQMGQEVILRCVPISNHLYFYWYRQILGQKVEFLVSFYNNEISEKSEIFDDQFSVERPDGSNFTLKIRSTKLEDSAMYFCASLLPSSYNEQFFGPGTRLTVL.